The 17 T cell receptor beta chains in this list originate from one sample, sequenced in a study of T cells in Graves' hyperthyroidism and ophthalmopathy. What was amplified from RNA transcripts were TCR beta CDR3 regions. First-round RT-PCR targeting the TCR CDR3 was performed with the HTBI primer set. Via MiXCR, TCRdb re-called the multiplex PCR reads, giving one row per CDR3 protein. The table records 500,000 to 800,000 distinct CDR3 sequences, over 40% of them present only once. Input material: peripheral blood or thyroid tissue (not recorded which). All receptors derive from an adult man with Graves' disease, either hyperthyroidism or ophthalmopathy (not recorded which).

This clonotype was detected ten times or more. The V gene is TRBV2, the J gene TRBJ1-5; TRBD1 might be the D (5 bases). Germline-derived CDR1 and CDR2 are SNHLY and FYNNEI. The CDR3 is 14 amino acids. V was pared by 6 bases and J by 3 bases, with 12 bases between. CDR3 in amino acids: CASRTQGYNQPQHF. The DNA for the CDR3 is TGTGCCAGCAGGACCCAGGGTTACAATCAGCCCCAGCATTTT.

To note about this clonotype: This CDR3 fails to terminate in the conserved phenylalanine or tryptophan, so it likely reflects a read error. The DNA is omitted, as the CDR3 cannot be located on it reliably, and the CDR3 follows TCRdb's listing. CDR3 sequence reads: CASSITVGQ. The chain carries TRBV19 and TRBJ1-6. CDR1 is LNHDA, CDR2 SQIVND, per germline (reference sequence). The CDR3 region is 9 residues in length, termini included.

This clonotype has more than one count but fewer than ten. The chain uses TRBV2 and TRBJ2-2, with TRBD2 identical over 10 bases. After removal of 8 bases from V and 3 bases from J, the junction contained 12 bases not matched to a gene. Germline values: CDR1 SNHLY, CDR2 FYNNEI. The CDR3 extends over 17 amino acids. CDR3 DNA sequence: TGTGCCAGCGCACGACCTAGCGGGAGTGATGACACCGGGGAGCTGTTTTTT. Translation gives CASARPSGSDDTGELFF.

The chain employs TRBV19 and TRBJ1-5; D possibly corresponds to TRBD1 (5 bases). Germline CDR1 reads LNHDA; CDR2 reads SQIVND (reference sequence). Trimming took off 9 bases at V and 5 bases at J, with 14 bases between the two ends. The CDR3 sequence is 13 residues long. CDR3 nucleotides: TGTGCCAGAAGTCTAGGGGCCCATCAGCCCCAGCATTTT. This translates into CARSLGAHQPQHF. The full variable domain, with the rest looked up from reference TRBV19 and TRBJ1-5, is DGGITQSPKYLFRKEGQNVTLSCEQNLNHDAMYWYRQDPGQGLRLIYYSQIVNDFQKGDIAEGYSVSREKKESFPLTVTSAQKNPTAFYLCARSLGAHQPQHFGDGTRLSIL.

This clonotype has only a few counts. The chain uses TRBV2 and TRBJ1-4, with no clear D. This CDR3 has 15 residues. CDR1 and CDR2 (germline): SNHLY, FYNNEI. The V gene lost 6 bases and the J gene lost 5 bases, with 16 bases spanning the gap. CDR3 nucleotide sequence: TGTGCCAGCAGCCCCGGTGGGGTCCCAAATGAAAAACTGTTTTTT. It is translated as CASSPGGVPNEKLFF. The full variable domain, completed using reference TRBV2 and TRBJ1-4, is EPEVTQTPSHQVTQMGQEVILRCVPISNHLYFYWYRQILGQKVEFLVSFYNNEISEKSEIFDDQFSVERPDGSNFTLKIRSTKLEDSAMYFCASSPGGVPNEKLFFGSGTQLSVL.

Many counts were recorded for this clonotype. The genes are TRBV7-3 and TRBJ2-7, with a weak D call TRBD1 (6 bases). Germline values: CDR1 SGHTA, CDR2 FQGTGA. This CDR3 has 15 residues. V was shortened by 5 bases and J by 2 bases, with 16 bases between the two germline ends. CDR3 region: CASSLTGQTPYEQYF. CDR3 nucleotide sequence: TGTGCCAGCAGCCTCACAGGGCAAACACCCTACGAGCAGTACTTC.

The chain links TRBV25-1 to TRBJ2-7, with TRBD1 matching 7 bases. This CDR3 spans 13 amino acids. From germline, CDR1 is MGHDK and CDR2 SYGVNS. V trimming: 2 bases; J trimming: 5 bases; junction bases outside the gene matches: 3. The CDR3 nucleotides read TGTGCCAGCAGTGAAAACAGGGGCGACGAGCAGTACTTC. Encoded protein: CASSENRGDEQYF.

The chain is built from TRBV9 and TRBJ1-2, with 9 nucleotides matching TRBD1. CDR3 length: 14 amino acids. The germline V gene encodes CDR1 SGDLS and CDR2 YYNGEE. V was pared by 9 bases and J by 3 bases, with 9 bases of the junction left unmatched. The CDR3 region has the DNA TGTGCCAACACCCAGGACAGGGGTGACTATGGCTACACCTTC. This encodes CANTQDRGDYGYTF.

Many counts were recorded for this clonotype. J is TRBJ1-6 and V is TRBV2; D not certain. Trimming removed 7 bases from V and 3 bases from J, with 7 bases in between. The CDR3 is 13 amino acids. CDR1 and CDR2 from the germline V gene are SNHLY and FYNNEI. CDR3: CASKGNYNSPLHF. CDR3 nucleotide sequence: TGTGCCAGCAAAGGCAACTATAATTCACCCCTCCACTTT. The full variable domain, its missing parts supplied by reference TRBV2 and TRBJ1-6, is EPEVTQTPSHQVTQMGQEVILRCVPISNHLYFYWYRQILGQKVEFLVSFYNNEISEKSEIFDDQFSVERPDGSNFTLKIRSTKLEDSAMYFCASKGNYNSPLHFGNGTRLTVT.

This clonotype was seen more than once but under ten times. The chain couples TRBV4-1 to TRBJ2-7; D is undetermined. Germline V gives CDR1 MGHRA, CDR2 YSYEKL. The CDR3 runs 13 residues. The V and J ends lost 4 bases and 3 bases respectively, with 10 bases between them. CDR3 protein: CASSPLPYYEQYF. For the CDR3, the DNA is TGCGCCAGCAGCCCTCTTCCATACTACGAGCAGTACTTC.

J is TRBJ1-1 and V is TRBV15; tentatively, D is TRBD1 (6 bases). Trimming removed 3 bases at V and 4 bases at J, with 15 bases between. The V gene's germline CDR1 is LNHNV and CDR2 YYDKDF (reference sequence). The CDR3 runs 15 residues. This chain's CDR3 is CATSSEVQGSTEAFF. The CDR3 bases are TGTGCCACCAGCAGTGAAGTACAGGGTTCCACTGAAGCTTTCTTT.

A remark on this clonotype: The germline gene is not matched at one end of the junction; a read error may be the cause. This chain connects TRBV10-3 to TRBJ1-2, with a weak D call TRBD1 (5 bases). The CDR3 is 13 amino acids. Germline loops: CDR1 ENHRY, CDR2 SYGVKD. The CDR3 protein is CASSLQDGYGYTF. The CDR3 DNA sequence: TGTGCCAGCAGTTTACAGGACGGTTATGGCTACACCTTC.

Concerning this clonotype itself: This may be a read error: a much more frequent sequence differs by one nucleotide. The chain joins TRBV20-1 to TRBJ2-7; possibly TRBD2 for D (5 bases). The CDR3 has 13 amino acids. Germline CDR1 reads DFQATT; CDR2 reads SNEGSKA (reference sequence). CDR3 coding DNA: TGCAGTGCTGGAGAGAGTCGGGGCTACGAGCAGTACTTC. As protein: CSAGESRGYEQYF.

This clonotype was detected a few times. The chain couples TRBV9 to TRBJ1-2; D perhaps matches TRBD1 (6 bases). Deletions cut 5 bases from V and 6 bases from J, with 11 bases between. CDR3 size: 12 residues. Germline V gene lookup returns CDR1 SGDLS and CDR2 YYNGEE. The DNA of the CDR3 is TGTGCCAGCAGGGGGGGCCCGGATGGCTACACCTTC. It codes for CASRGGPDGYTF.

DNA of the CDR3: TGTGCCAGCAGTTCTTTTCGGGACAACCTCTACGAGCAGTACTTC. This sequence encodes CASSSFRDNLYEQYF. The rearrangement joins TRBV7-9 to TRBJ2-7, with D possibly TRBD1 on 6 matching bases. The germline CDR1 and CDR2 sequences are SEHNR and FQNEAQ (reference sequence). The CDR3 runs to 15 residues. V lost 6 bases and J lost 3, with 18 bases in between.

At least ten counts were recorded for this clonotype. J is TRBJ2-5 and V is TRBV7-6; D is unclear. V was clipped by 1 base and J by 4 bases, with 13 bases between them. The CDR3 totals 15 residues. The germline gives CDR1 SGHVS, CDR2 FNYEAQ. CDR3 region: CASSLGNFMGETQYF. CDR3 nucleotide sequence: TGTGCCAGCAGCTTAGGGAACTTTATGGGAGAGACCCAGTACTTC.

This clonotype was seen at least ten times. The V call is TRBV5-4, the J call TRBJ1-4; D possibly corresponds to TRBD1 (5 bases). Germline CDR1 is SGHNT and CDR2 is YYREEE (reference sequence). V shed 4 bases and J shed 3 bases, with 13 bases lying between them. This CDR3 comprises 15 residues. CDR3: CASSGSGIANEKLFF. The CDR3 DNA is TGTGCCAGCAGCGGATCAGGGATCGCTAATGAAAAACTGTTTTTT.